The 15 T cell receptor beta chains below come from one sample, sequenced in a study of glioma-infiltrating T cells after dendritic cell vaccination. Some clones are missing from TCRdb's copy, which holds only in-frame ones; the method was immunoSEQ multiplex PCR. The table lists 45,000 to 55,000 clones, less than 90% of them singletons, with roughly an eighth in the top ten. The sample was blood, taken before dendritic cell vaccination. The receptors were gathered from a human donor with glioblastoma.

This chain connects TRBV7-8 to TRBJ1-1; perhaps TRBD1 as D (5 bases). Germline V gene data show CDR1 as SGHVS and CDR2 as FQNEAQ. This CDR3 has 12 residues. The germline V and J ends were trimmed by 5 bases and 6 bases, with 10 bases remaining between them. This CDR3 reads CASSLTGAEAFF. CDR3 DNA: TGTGCCAGCAGCCTCACGGGGGCTGAAGCTTTCTTT. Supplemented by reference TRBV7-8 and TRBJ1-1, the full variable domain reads GAGVSQSPRYKVAKRGQDVALRCDPISGHVSLFWYQQALGQGPEFLTYFQNEAQLDKSGLPSDRFFAERPEGSVSTLKIQRTQQEDSAVYLCASSLTGAEAFFGQGTRLTVV.

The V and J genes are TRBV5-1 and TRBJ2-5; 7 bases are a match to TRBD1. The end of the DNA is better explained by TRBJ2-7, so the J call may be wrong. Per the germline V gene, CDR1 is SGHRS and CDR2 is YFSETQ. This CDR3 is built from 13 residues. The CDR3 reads CASSVQGFHEQYF. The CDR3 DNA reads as TGCGCCAGCAGCGTACAGGGGTTCCACGAGCAGTACTTC.

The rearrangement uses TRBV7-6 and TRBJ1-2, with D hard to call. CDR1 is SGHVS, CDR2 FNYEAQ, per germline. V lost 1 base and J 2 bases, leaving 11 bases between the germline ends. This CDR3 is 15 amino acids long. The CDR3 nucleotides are TGTGCCAGCAGCTTAGGGCACACACCAAACTATGGCTACACCTTC. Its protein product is CASSLGHTPNYGYTF.

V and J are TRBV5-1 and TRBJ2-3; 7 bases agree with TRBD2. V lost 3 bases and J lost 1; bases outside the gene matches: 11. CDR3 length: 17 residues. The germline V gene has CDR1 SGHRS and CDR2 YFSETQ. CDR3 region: CASSSSVKAGGTDTQYF. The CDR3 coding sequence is TGCGCCAGCAGCTCATCGGTTAAGGCGGGGGGCACAGATACGCAGTATTTT.

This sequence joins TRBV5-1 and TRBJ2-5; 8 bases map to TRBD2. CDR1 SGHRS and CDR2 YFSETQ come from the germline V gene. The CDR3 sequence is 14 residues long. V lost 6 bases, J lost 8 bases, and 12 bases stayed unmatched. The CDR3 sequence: CASKILLAGGTQYF. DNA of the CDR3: TGCGCCAGCAAAATCTTGCTAGCGGGTGGCACCCAGTACTTC.

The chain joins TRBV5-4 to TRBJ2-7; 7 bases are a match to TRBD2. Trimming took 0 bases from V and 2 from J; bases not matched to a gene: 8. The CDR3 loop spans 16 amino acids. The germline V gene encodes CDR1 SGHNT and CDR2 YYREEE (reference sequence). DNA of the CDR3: TGTGCCAGCAGCTTGGATGCTAGCGGTTCTACCTACGAGCAGTACTTC. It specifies CASSLDASGSTYEQYF.

CDR3 coding DNA: TGCAGCGTCGGGGACGGGGACAGGGCTCCGCAGTACTTC. Protein sequence: CSVGDGDRAPQYF. The chain carries TRBV29-1 and TRBJ2-7, with TRBD1 matching 9 bases. This CDR3 spans 13 amino acids. Trimming removed 6 bases from V and 9 bases from J; junction bases left unmatched: 12. Germline V CDR1 and CDR2: SQVTM, ANQGSEA.

CDR3 coding DNA: TGTGCCAGCAGCAAAGAAGCGGGCAGCTCCTACAATGAGCAGTTCTTC. Protein: CASSKEAGSSYNEQFF. The J gene is TRBJ2-1, the V gene TRBV7-6; D perhaps matches TRBD2 (6 bases). Trimming shortened V by 5 bases and J by 0 bases, and 14 bases separated the two germline ends. This CDR3 is 16 amino acids long. The germline gives CDR1 SGHVS, CDR2 FNYEAQ.

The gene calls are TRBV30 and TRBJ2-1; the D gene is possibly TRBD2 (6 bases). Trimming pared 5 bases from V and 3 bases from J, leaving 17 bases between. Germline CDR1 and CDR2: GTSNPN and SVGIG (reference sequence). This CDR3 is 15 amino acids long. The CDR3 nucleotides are TGTGCCTGGCGACTCGCGGGACCCATCTACAATGAGCAGTTCTTC. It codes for CAWRLAGPIYNEQFF.

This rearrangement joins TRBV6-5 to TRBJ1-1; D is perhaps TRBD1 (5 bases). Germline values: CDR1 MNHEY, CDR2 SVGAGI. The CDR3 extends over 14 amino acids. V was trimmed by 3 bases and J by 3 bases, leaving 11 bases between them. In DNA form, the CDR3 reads TGTGCCAGCAGTTATTCAGGGAGGGACACTGAAGCTTTCTTT. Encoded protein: CASSYSGRDTEAFF.

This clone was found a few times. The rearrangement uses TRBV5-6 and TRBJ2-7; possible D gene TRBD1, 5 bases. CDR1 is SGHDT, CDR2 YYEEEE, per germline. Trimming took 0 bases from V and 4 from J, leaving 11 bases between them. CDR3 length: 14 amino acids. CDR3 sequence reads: CASSLGQGLYEQYF. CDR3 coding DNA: TGTGCCAGCAGCTTGGGGCAGGGCCTGTACGAGCAGTACTTC.

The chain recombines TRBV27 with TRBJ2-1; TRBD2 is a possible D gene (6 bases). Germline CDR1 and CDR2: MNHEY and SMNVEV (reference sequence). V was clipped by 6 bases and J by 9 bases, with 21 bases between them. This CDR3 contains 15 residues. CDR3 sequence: CASSPRRGSSSEQFF. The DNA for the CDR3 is TGTGCCAGCAGCCCACGGCGGGGATCATCCAGTGAGCAGTTCTTC.

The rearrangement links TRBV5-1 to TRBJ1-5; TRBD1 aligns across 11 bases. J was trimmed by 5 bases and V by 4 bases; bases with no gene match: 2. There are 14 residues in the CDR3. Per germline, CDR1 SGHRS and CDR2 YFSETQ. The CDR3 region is CASSAGQGDQPQHF. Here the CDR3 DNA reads TGCGCCAGCAGCGCGGGACAGGGGGATCAGCCCCAGCATTTT.

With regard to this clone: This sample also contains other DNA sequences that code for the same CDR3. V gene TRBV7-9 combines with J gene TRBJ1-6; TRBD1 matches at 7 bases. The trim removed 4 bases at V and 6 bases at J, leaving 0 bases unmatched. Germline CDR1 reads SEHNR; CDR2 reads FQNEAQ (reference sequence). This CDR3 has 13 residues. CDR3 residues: CASSWDSNSPLHF. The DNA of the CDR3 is TGTGCCAGCAGCTGGGACAGTAATTCACCCCTCCACTTT.

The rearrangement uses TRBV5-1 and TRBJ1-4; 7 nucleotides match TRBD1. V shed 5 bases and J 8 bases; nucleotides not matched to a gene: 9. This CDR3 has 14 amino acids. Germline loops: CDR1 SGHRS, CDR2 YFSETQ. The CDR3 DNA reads TGCGCCAGCAGATTCGGACAGGTCCCGGAAAAACTGTTTTTT. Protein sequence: CASRFGQVPEKLFF.